What follows are 29 T cell receptor beta chains derived from one specimen sequenced in a study of blood T cell repertoires in COVID-19. Measured with immunoSEQ multiplex PCR; TCRdb has only the in-frame clones, and not every one. Among about 140,000 clones listed, around 87% were seen once. The specimen sequenced was peripheral blood. These receptors originate from a man aged 45-65 years with active COVID-19.

J is TRBJ2-1 and V is TRBV6-1, with 11 nucleotides matching TRBD1. The ends lost 2 bases at V and 1 base at J; junction bases unmatched: 4. The CDR3 extends over 17 amino acids. Germline V gene sequence: CDR1 MNHNS, CDR2 SASEGT. CDR3 residues: CASSERTGGLSYNEQFF. The CDR3 DNA follows: TGTGCCAGCAGTGAACGGACAGGGGGCTTATCCTACAATGAGCAGTTCTTC.

This chain uses TRBV2 with TRBJ1-6, with 9 bases aligning to TRBD1. The CDR3 extends over 17 amino acids. V gave up 5 bases and J gave up 10 bases; unmatched junction bases: 15. Germline V CDR1 and CDR2: SNHLY, FYNNEI. CDR3 sequence reads: CASSPRTGGTSTSPLHF. The DNA for the CDR3 is TGTGCCAGCAGTCCCCGAACAGGGGGCACGAGTACGTCACCCCTCCACTTT.

The rearrangement uses TRBV6-1 and TRBJ1-5, with 7 bases identical to TRBD1. CDR1 is MNHNS, CDR2 SASEGT, per germline. Trimming cost V 2 bases and J 0 bases; bases outside gene matches: 7. CDR3 length equals 17 residues. The CDR3 coding sequence is TGTGCCAGCAGTGAACGGTTGACAGGGATTAGCAATCAGCCCCAGCATTTT. Translated: CASSERLTGISNQPQHF.

The chain combines TRBV5-6 with TRBJ2-5; maybe TRBD2 (6 bases). CDR3 length: 15 residues. The V gene's germline CDR1 is SGHDT and CDR2 YYEEEE. The germline V and J ends were trimmed by 3 bases and 1 base, with 13 bases remaining between them. The CDR3 DNA reads as TGTGCCAGCAGCTCTCGGGCGGGGCCCCAAGAGACCCAGTACTTC. This codes for CASSSRAGPQETQYF.

The J gene is TRBJ2-7, the V gene TRBV6-5, with no clear D. V was shortened by 6 bases and J by 3 bases, with 3 bases between the two germline ends. The CDR3 covers 10 residues. Germline assignment: CDR1 MNHEY and CDR2 SVGAGI. The DNA for the CDR3 is TGTGCCAGCAGCAACTACGAGCAGTACTTC. This codes for CASSNYEQYF.

The J gene is TRBJ2-7, the V gene TRBV30; TRBD1 matches at 9 bases. Unmatched junction bases numbered 4, after V lost 3 bases and J lost 4 bases. This CDR3 comprises 13 residues. Germline CDR1 GTSNPN, CDR2 SVGIG (reference sequence). CDR3 sequence: CAWRGTGRYEQYF. The DNA of the CDR3 is TGTGCCTGGAGGGGGACAGGGAGATACGAGCAGTACTTC. The entire variable domain, with the rest obtained from reference TRBV30 and TRBJ2-7, is as follows: SQTIHQWPATLVQPVGSPLSLECTVEGTSNPNLYWYRQAAGRGLQLLFYSVGIGQISSEVPQNLSASRPQDRQFILSSKKLLLSDSGFYLCAWRGTGRYEQYFGPGTRLTVT.

The chain combines TRBV12-3 or TRBV12-4 with TRBJ1-1; D is ambiguous. Trimming removed 4 bases from V and 3 bases from J, with 9 bases in between. This CDR3 has 13 amino acids. The CDR3 protein is CASSSRGDTEAFF. The CDR3 DNA is TGTGCCAGCAGTTCCAGAGGCGACACTGAAGCTTTCTTT.

This chain joins TRBV5-1 and TRBJ2-5, with 8 bases fitting TRBD2. In germline, CDR1 is SGHRS, CDR2 YFSETQ. CDR3 length: 13 residues. The trim removed 2 bases at V and 5 bases at J, leaving 2 bases unmatched. CDR3 sequence: CASSFSGVETQYF. DNA of the CDR3: TGCGCCAGCAGCTTTAGCGGGGTCGAGACCCAGTACTTC. The full variable domain, rest sourced from reference TRBV5-1 and TRBJ2-5, is KAGVTQTPRYLIKTRGQQVTLSCSPISGHRSVSWYQQTPGQGLQFLFEYFSETQRNKGNFPGRFSGRQFSNSRSEMNVSTLELGDSALYLCASSFSGVETQYFGPGTRLLVL.

J is TRBJ1-4 and V is TRBV12-3 or TRBV12-4, with D possibly being TRBD1 (6 bases). V lost 6 bases and J 6 bases, leaving 11 bases between the germline ends. This CDR3 comprises 13 residues. CDR3 amino acids: CASRPGVDEKLFF. The CDR3 bases are TGTGCCAGCAGACCAGGGGTAGATGAAAAACTGTTTTTT.

This clone was detected once. The chain combines TRBV3-1 (or the pseudogene TRBV3-2) with TRBJ2-7, with D maybe TRBD2 (5 bases). The CDR3 totals 13 residues. With 0 bases removed from V and 3 bases from J, the gap between germline ends came to 6 bases. Looked up from germline, CDR1 is LGHDT and CDR2 is YNNKEL (reference sequence). The CDR3 loop reads CASSQDGGYEQYF. The CDR3 DNA follows: TGTGCCAGCAGCCAAGATGGAGGCTACGAGCAGTACTTC.

J is TRBJ2-3 and V is TRBV4-2, with D possibly TRBD2 on 6 matching bases. This CDR3 is built from 14 residues. The ends were cut back, 0 bases at V and 6 bases at J, with 10 bases in the middle. Looked up from germline, CDR1 is LGHNA and CDR2 is YNFKEQ. The CDR3 spells CASSQELAGDTQYF. CDR3 DNA: TGTGCCAGCAGCCAAGAACTAGCTGGCGATACGCAGTATTTT.

The rearrangement links TRBV28 to TRBJ2-7, with D maybe TRBD2 (5 bases). CDR1 and CDR2 (germline): MDHEN, SYDVKM. CDR3 size: 15 residues. V was pared by 4 bases and J by 6 bases, with 19 bases between. CDR3 nucleotide sequence: TGTGCCAGCAGTTCACCGGGGTGGAGGCCCTCCGAGCAGTACTTC. Residues: CASSSPGWRPSEQYF.

The chain recombines TRBV7-2 with TRBJ1-2, with 7 bases fitting TRBD1. Germline values: CDR1 SGHTA, CDR2 FQGNSA. This CDR3 contains 13 residues. V was clipped by 5 bases and J by 4 bases; unmatched bases: 4. The CDR3 spells CASSADRSYGYTF. The DNA for the CDR3 is TGTGCCAGCAGCGCGGACAGGTCCTATGGCTACACCTTC.

The rearrangement uses TRBV25-1 and TRBJ2-3, with a weak D call TRBD1 (6 bases). V was clipped by 4 bases and J by 11 bases, with 13 bases between them. CDR1 and CDR2 from the germline V gene are MGHDK and SYGVNS. The CDR3 covers 12 residues. CDR3 amino acids: CASSGGGRWQYF. Written as DNA, the CDR3 is TGTGCCAGCAGTGGAGGGGGACGCTGGCAGTATTTT. Full variable domain (rest looked up from reference TRBV25-1 and TRBJ2-3): EADIYQTPRYLVIGTGKKITLECSQTMGHDKMYWYQQDPGMELHLIHYSYGVNSTEKGDLSSESTVSRIRTEHFPLTLESARPSHTSQYLCASSGGGRWQYFGPGTRLTVL.

The V call is TRBV25-1, the J call TRBJ2-5; TRBD2 agrees at 11 bases. Trimming removed 3 bases from V and 3 bases from J; junction bases left unmatched: 6. Germline loops: CDR1 MGHDK, CDR2 SYGVNS. This CDR3 region has 16 residues. CDR3 sequence reads: CASSDGLLAGEETQYF. The CDR3 region has the DNA TGTGCCAGCAGTGACGGACTACTAGCGGGGGAAGAGACCCAGTACTTC.

This rearrangement joins TRBV15 to TRBJ2-5; the match to TRBD2 covers 10 bases. After removal of 0 bases from V and 5 bases from J, the junction contained 6 bases not matched to a gene. Germline assignment: CDR1 LNHNV and CDR2 YYDKDF (reference sequence). CDR3 length: 16 residues. CDR3 protein: CATSRDKLAGSETQYF. In nucleotides, the CDR3 is TGTGCCACCAGCAGAGATAAACTAGCGGGGAGTGAGACCCAGTACTTC.

The rearrangement uses TRBV5-6 and TRBJ1-1; 8 bases line up with TRBD1. Trimming took 1 base from V and 6 from J; bases not matched to a gene: 5. CDR3 length: 14 residues. Per the germline V gene, CDR1 is SGHDT and CDR2 is YYEEEE. CDR3 amino acids: CASSLFSDRAEAFF. In DNA, the CDR3 is TGTGCCAGCAGCTTGTTTTCGGACAGGGCTGAAGCTTTCTTT.

J is TRBJ1-5 and V is TRBV7-2; D uncertain. The germline V gene has CDR1 SGHTA and CDR2 FQGNSA. This CDR3 spans 16 amino acids. The ends were cut back, 1 base at V and 0 bases at J, with 10 bases in the middle. In DNA, the CDR3 is TGTGCCAGCAGCTTAGGAGGAGGACTTAGCAATCAGCCCCAGCATTTT. Protein sequence: CASSLGGGLSNQPQHF.

A few counts support this clone. DNA for the CDR3: TGTGCCAGCTCACCGTCGCCGGGGGCCTACGAGCAGTACTTC. Protein sequence: CASSPSPGAYEQYF. The V and J genes are TRBV18 and TRBJ2-7; tentatively, D is TRBD2 (6 bases). There are 14 residues in the CDR3. V was trimmed by 3 bases and J by 2 bases, leaving 11 bases between them. Germline assignment: CDR1 KGHSH and CDR2 LQKENI.

The chain has TRBV7-2 and TRBJ1-5; 8 positions agree with TRBD1. The germline V gene encodes CDR1 SGHTA and CDR2 FQGNSA. The junction had 8 bases not matched to a gene; V was cut back by 4 bases and J by 3 bases. The CDR3 has 16 residues. The CDR3 DNA follows: TGTGCCAGCAGCTCTAGCCAGGGGGCCTTCAATCAGCCCCAGCATTTT. Translation: CASSSSQGAFNQPQHF.

The chain links TRBV19 to TRBJ1-2; D is possibly TRBD1 (6 bases). Trimming took 10 bases from V and 4 from J, leaving 16 bases between them. The germline gives CDR1 LNHDA, CDR2 SQIVND (reference sequence). The CDR3 has 13 amino acids. The CDR3 coding sequence is TGTGCCACCCGAAAGGGGGTTACCTATGGCTACACCTTC. Translating it yields CATRKGVTYGYTF.

The J gene is TRBJ1-6, the V gene TRBV7-6; TRBD1 matches at 8 bases. CDR3 length: 14 residues. Germline trimming cut 1 base from V and 10 bases from J; bases unmatched to any gene: 3. CDR1 SGHVS and CDR2 FNYEAQ come from the germline V gene. CDR3 DNA: TGTGCCAGCAGCTTAGAACAGGGGGGCTCACCCCTCCACTTT. Protein: CASSLEQGGSPLHF. The full variable domain, with the rest looked up from reference TRBV7-6 and TRBJ1-6, is GAGVSQSPRYKVTKRGQDVALRCDPISGHVSLYWYRQALGQGPEFLTYFNYEAQQDKSGLPNDRFSAERPEGSISTLTIQRTEQRDSAMYRCASSLEQGGSPLHFGNGTRLTVT.

V and J are TRBV9 and TRBJ2-7; possible D gene TRBD2, 5 bases. Germline CDR1 reads SGDLS; CDR2 reads YYNGEE. Trimming removed 0 bases from V and 5 bases from J, with 18 bases in between. This CDR3 region has 16 residues. The CDR3 nucleotides are TGTGCCAGCAGCGTAGCTAGTGGCGCCGAGGGAGACGAGCAGTACTTC. Translating it yields CASSVASGAEGDEQYF.

The rearrangement joins TRBV5-1 to TRBJ2-2; 8 nucleotides line up with TRBD2. The germline V gene encodes CDR1 SGHRS and CDR2 YFSETQ. With 4 bases clipped from V and 3 bases from J, the junction kept 11 bases outside the gene matches. The CDR3 is 17 amino acids. The CDR3 DNA reads as TGCGCCAGCAGCCACCCCAGCGGGGGATTGGACACCGGGGAGCTGTTTTTT. This codes for CASSHPSGGLDTGELFF.

The chain employs TRBV5-6 and TRBJ2-1; 7 bases fit TRBD2. This CDR3 has 13 residues. With 6 bases clipped from V and 5 bases from J, the junction kept 5 bases outside the gene matches. The germline CDR1 and CDR2 sequences are SGHDT and YYEEEE. The DNA for the CDR3 is TGTGCCAGCATCTGGGCGGGGGACAATGAGCAGTTCTTC. Protein sequence: CASIWAGDNEQFF.

The gene calls are TRBV3-1 (or the pseudogene TRBV3-2) and TRBJ1-5; D gene ambiguous. The germline V and J ends were trimmed by 1 base and 1 base, with 8 bases remaining between them. Per germline, CDR1 LGHDT and CDR2 YNNKEL (reference sequence). The CDR3 extends over 15 amino acids. The CDR3 nucleotides read TGTGCCAGCAGCCAAGGGACTGAGAGCAATCAGCCCCAGCATTTT. Amino acids: CASSQGTESNQPQHF.

V is TRBV6-5 and J is TRBJ2-1; the match to TRBD2 covers 8 bases. J gave up 12 bases and V 6 bases, and 7 bases lay outside the gene matches. The CDR3 runs 12 residues. Germline V lookup: CDR1 MNHEY, CDR2 SVGAGI. The CDR3 spells CASRSSGWGQFF. In DNA form, the CDR3 reads TGTGCCAGCAGATCTAGCGGGTGGGGGCAGTTCTTC.

The chain has TRBV10-3 and TRBJ2-7; 8 bases match TRBD2. Trimming removed 6 bases from V and 4 bases from J; junction bases left unmatched: 8. This CDR3 has 14 amino acids. Germline V gene lookup returns CDR1 ENHRY and CDR2 SYGVKD. The CDR3 sequence is CAIRNSGLGYEQYF. In nucleotides, the CDR3 is TGTGCCATCAGGAATTCGGGACTAGGGTACGAGCAGTACTTC.

The chain couples TRBV4-3 to TRBJ2-3; weak D call: TRBD1 (7 bases). Germline-derived CDR1 and CDR2 are LGHNA and YSLEER. Deletions cut 4 bases from V and 6 bases from J, with 20 bases between. The CDR3 runs 16 residues. Here the CDR3 DNA reads TGCGCCAGCAGCCGAAGCGGAGGGGGCCGGTCGGATACGCAGTATTTT. Encoded protein: CASSRSGGGRSDTQYF.